The rows below give T cell receptor beta chains drawn from one sample of a study of identical twins. TCRdb recomputed calls from the 5' RACE reads with MiXCR, one row per CDR3 protein. Here the sample spans under 900,000 distinct CDR3 sequences, 12% being singletons. These data also featured in a second study, about yellow fever vaccine responses in identical twins.

Material for sequencing was PBMCs. These receptors originate from a woman aged 18-29 years in good health. Each CDR3 is given with its conserved first and last residue. Each record gives: V gene, CDR3 length, CDR3 protein.

TRBV3-1	17	CASSQGLVFGADTEAFF
TRBV3-1	14	CASRAIQETEGYTF
TRBV12-3/TRBV12-4	15	CASSLSGGLGYEQYF
TRBV6-5	13	CASSSSPQLPTFF
TRBV5-1	16	CASSLEGGTAYNEQFF
TRBV27	13	CASSPTRGGELFF
TRBV5-1	14	CASSFTGTRFEQFF
TRBV28	14	CASSLTGTGNTIYF
TRBV29-1	14	CSVELGTGQTEAFF
TRBV5-6	16	CASSLAPETDDYGYTF